Each of the 2 T cell receptor beta chains below was sequenced from the same sample in a study of cytomegalovirus exposure and HLA in healthy donors. Profiling relied on immunoSEQ multiplex PCR, and the TCRdb table lists in-frame clones only, not all of them. This sample has approximately 300,000 clones; 70% to 90% occur once, and the top ten carry more than 0.8%. The sequenced sample was PBMCs. The receptors were sampled from a woman aged 18-30 years in good health and CMV-seronegative.

V and J are TRBV11-1 and TRBJ2-1, with D possibly matching TRBD1 (6 bases). V was shortened by 7 bases and J by 11 bases, with 24 bases between the two germline ends. Germline V CDR1 and CDR2: SGHAT, FQDESV (reference sequence). The length of the CDR3 is 15 residues. The CDR3 DNA reads as TGTGCCAGCACCCAAGGGGGTGGCGGATACCCCCAGCAGTTCTTC. Translated: CASTQGGGGYPQQFF. The full variable domain, rest sourced from reference TRBV11-1 and TRBJ2-1, is EAEVAQSPRYKITEKSQAVAFWCDPISGHATLYWYRQILGQGPELLVQFQDESVVDDSQLPKDRFSAERLKGVDSTLKIQPAELGDSAMYLCASTQGGGGYPQQFFGPGTRLTVL.

V is TRBV5-1 and J is TRBJ1-4; 8 bases line up with TRBD1. With 0 bases clipped from V and 4 bases from J, the junction kept 5 bases outside the gene matches. CDR3 size: 16 residues. Looked up from germline, CDR1 is SGHRS and CDR2 is YFSETQ. In nucleotides, the CDR3 is TGCGCCAGCAGCTTGGCAGCAGGGGGCGGTAATGAAAAACTGTTTTTT. This translates into CASSLAAGGGNEKLFF.